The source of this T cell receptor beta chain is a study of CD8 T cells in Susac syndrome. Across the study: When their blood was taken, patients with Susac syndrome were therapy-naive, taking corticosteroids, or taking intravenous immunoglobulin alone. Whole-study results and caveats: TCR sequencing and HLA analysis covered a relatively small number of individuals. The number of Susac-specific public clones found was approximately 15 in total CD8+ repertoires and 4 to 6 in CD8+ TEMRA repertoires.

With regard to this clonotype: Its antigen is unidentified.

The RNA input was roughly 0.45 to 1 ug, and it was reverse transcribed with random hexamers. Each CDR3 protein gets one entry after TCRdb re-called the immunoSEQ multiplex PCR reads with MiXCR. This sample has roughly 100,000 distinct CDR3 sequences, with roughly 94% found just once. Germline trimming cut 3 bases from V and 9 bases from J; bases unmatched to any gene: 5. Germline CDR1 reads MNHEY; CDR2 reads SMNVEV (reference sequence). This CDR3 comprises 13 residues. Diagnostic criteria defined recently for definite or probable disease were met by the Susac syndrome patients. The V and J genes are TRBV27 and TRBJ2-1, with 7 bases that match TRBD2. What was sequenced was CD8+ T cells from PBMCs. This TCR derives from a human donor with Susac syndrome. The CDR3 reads CASSLGGVGEQFF. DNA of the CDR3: TGTGCCAGCAGTTTGGGAGGGGTCGGTGAGCAGTTCTTC.